This T cell receptor beta chain was sequenced for a study of hypomethylating agent response in myelodysplastic syndrome. Study-level background: Either azacitidine (about 75% of the 11) or decitabine (3 of 11) was given. Of around 10 patients, roughly 5 carried TET2, the most frequent mutation. Of these patients, roughly 6 responded (complete response or hematologic improvement) and five did not.

This CDR3 comprises 15 residues. The V and J ends lost 5 bases and 7 bases, in that order; junction bases with no gene match: 8. Per the germline V gene, CDR1 is SGHTA and CDR2 is FQGNSA. Repertoires were generated with immunoSEQ multiplex PCR, while TCRdb's copy carries only in-frame clones and drops some. This table has 5,500 to 8,500 clones, around 86% appearing once. The TCR comes from a human donor with myelodysplastic syndrome. This material consisted of bone marrow, taken before or after starting hypomethylating agent treatment for myelodysplastic syndrome (not recorded which). The chain carries TRBV7-2 and TRBJ2-5; TRBD2 matches 12 bases. Written as DNA, the CDR3 is TGTGCCAGCAGCATGCGACTAGCGGGGGCGGGGACCCAGTACTTC. Translating it yields CASSMRLAGAGTQYF.